The 3 T cell receptor beta chains in this list originate from one sample, sequenced in a study of T cells in Graves' hyperthyroidism and ophthalmopathy. TCR beta CDR3 region amplification was performed from RNA transcripts. In the first-round RT-PCR of the TCR CDR3, the HTBI primer set was used. Each CDR3 protein gets one entry after TCRdb re-called the multiplex PCR reads with MiXCR. Among roughly 350,000 distinct CDR3 sequences listed, approximately 15% were seen once. Sequencing input: blood. These receptors all stem from a young woman with Graves' hyperthyroidism.

V and J are TRBV3-1 and TRBJ1-1; unclear D gene. Trimming took off 1 base at V and 1 base at J, with 10 bases between the two ends. Per the germline V gene, CDR1 is LGHDT and CDR2 is YNNKEL (reference sequence). The CDR3 runs 15 residues. In DNA, the CDR3 is TGTGCCAGCAGCCAAGTTTTAGGTGGGAACACTGAAGCTTTCTTT. This gives the protein CASSQVLGGNTEAFF.

Many counts were recorded for this clonotype. The rearrangement links TRBV28 to TRBJ2-7; D unresolved. The CDR3 runs 14 residues. The V and J ends lost 6 bases and 5 bases respectively, with 17 bases between them. The V gene's germline CDR1 is MDHEN and CDR2 SYDVKM. This chain's CDR3 is CASSRYASFHEQYF. The CDR3 DNA follows: TGTGCCAGCAGCCGATATGCTAGTTTCCACGAGCAGTACTTC.

This clonotype was recorded at least ten times. This chain connects TRBV30 to TRBJ2-7; 9 bases fit TRBD1. Looked up from germline, CDR1 is GTSNPN and CDR2 is SVGIG (reference sequence). V shed 7 bases and J 1 base; nucleotides not matched to a gene: 8. This CDR3 is built from 14 residues. The CDR3 loop is CASPWDRESYEQYF. The CDR3 nucleotides read TGTGCCTCCCCCTGGGACAGGGAATCCTACGAGCAGTACTTC.